The 3 T cell receptor beta chains reported below all come from one sample, sequenced in a study of a mutant IDH1 vaccine in newly diagnosed glioma. Time point indicated: week 47, end of study. What each vaccine dose contained was 300 ug of mutant IDH1 20-mer peptide, accompanied by topical imiquimod. Antigens of these TCRs are unknown. Generated by immunoSEQ multiplex PCR, the TCRdb table keeps only in-frame clones and is missing some. Of approximately 25,000 clones detected, over 80% appear once; the ten largest clones hold 3.8%. The sequencing used PBMCs, collected from a glioma patient whose treatment included an IDH1 peptide vaccine. These receptors came from a middle-aged man with glioma. Some clones in this sample may be carry-over from other donors' samples.

The chain couples TRBV9 to TRBJ1-6, with 11 bases that match TRBD1. The germline V gene has CDR1 SGDLS and CDR2 YYNGEE. This CDR3 has 16 amino acids. V lost 3 bases and J lost 10; bases outside the gene matches: 9. The CDR3 region has the DNA TGTGCCAGCAGCGGACCCGGGACAGGGGGTCTCTCACCCCTCCACTTT. Amino acids: CASSGPGTGGLSPLHF.

The chain links TRBV7-9 to TRBJ1-1; D remains unclear. The CDR3 has 17 amino acids. V lost 3 bases and J 1 base, leaving 18 bases between the germline ends. Germline V gene lookup returns CDR1 SEHNR and CDR2 FQNEAQ (reference sequence). The CDR3 DNA reads TGTGCCAGCAGCTTGACACAATTAACGACTCCGAACACTGAAGCTTTCTTT. Protein product: CASSLTQLTTPNTEAFF.

The rearrangement joins TRBV14 to TRBJ2-6; 10 nucleotides line up with TRBD2. CDR3 size: 13 residues. Losses at the gene ends were 5 bases for V and 15 bases for J; bases not matched to a gene: 7. Germline CDR1 is SGHDN and CDR2 is FVKESK. The CDR3 region has the DNA TGTGCCAGCAGCGCTAGCGGGGGCGGAGACCTGACTTTC. This translates into CASSASGGGDLTF.